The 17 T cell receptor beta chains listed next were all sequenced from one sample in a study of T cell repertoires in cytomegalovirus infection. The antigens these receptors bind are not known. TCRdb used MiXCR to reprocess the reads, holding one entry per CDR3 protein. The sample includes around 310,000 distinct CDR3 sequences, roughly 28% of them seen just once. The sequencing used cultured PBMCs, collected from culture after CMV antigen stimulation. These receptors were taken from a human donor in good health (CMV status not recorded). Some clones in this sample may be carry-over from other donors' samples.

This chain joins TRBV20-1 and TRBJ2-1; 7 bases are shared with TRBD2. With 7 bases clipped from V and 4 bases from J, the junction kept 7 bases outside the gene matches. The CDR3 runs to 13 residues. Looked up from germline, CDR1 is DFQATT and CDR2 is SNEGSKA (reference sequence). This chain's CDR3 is CSGGGDSYNEQFF. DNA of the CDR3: TGCAGTGGCGGGGGAGATTCATACAATGAGCAGTTCTTC.

The CDR3 nucleotides are TGTGCCAGCAGTTACACCGGGACCTTCTACTCCTACGAGCAGTACTTC. It translates to CASSYTGTFYSYEQYF. The V call is TRBV6-5, the J call TRBJ2-7; TRBD1 or TRBD2 may be the D gene (5 bases each). The V and J ends lost 2 bases and 0 bases respectively, with 14 bases between them. The CDR3 sequence is 16 residues long. Germline V gene data show CDR1 as MNHEY and CDR2 as SVGAGI.

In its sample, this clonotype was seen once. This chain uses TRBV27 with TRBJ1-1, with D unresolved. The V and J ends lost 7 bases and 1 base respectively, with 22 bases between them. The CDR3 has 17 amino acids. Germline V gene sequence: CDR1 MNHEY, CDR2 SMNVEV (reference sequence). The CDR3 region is CASTSDGGIPGNTEAFF. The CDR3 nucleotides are TGTGCCAGCACCTCGGACGGAGGGATCCCAGGGAACACTGAAGCTTTCTTT.

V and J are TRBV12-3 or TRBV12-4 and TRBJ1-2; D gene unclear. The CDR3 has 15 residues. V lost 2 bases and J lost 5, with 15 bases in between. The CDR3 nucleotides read TGTGCCAGCAGTTTACAGAGACGGAGTCTGTATGGCTACACCTTC. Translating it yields CASSLQRRSLYGYTF.

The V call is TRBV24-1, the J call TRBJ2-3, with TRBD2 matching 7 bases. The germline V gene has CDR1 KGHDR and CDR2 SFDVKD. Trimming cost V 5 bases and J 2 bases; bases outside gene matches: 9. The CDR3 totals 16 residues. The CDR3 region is CATSAPGLSPTDTQYF. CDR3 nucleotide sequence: TGTGCCACCAGTGCGCCGGGACTATCCCCCACAGATACGCAGTATTTT.

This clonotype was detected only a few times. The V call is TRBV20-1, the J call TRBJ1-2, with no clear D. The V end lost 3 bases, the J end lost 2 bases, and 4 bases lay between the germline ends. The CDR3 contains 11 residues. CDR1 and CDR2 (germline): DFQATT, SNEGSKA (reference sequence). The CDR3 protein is CSARINYGYTF. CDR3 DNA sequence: TGCAGTGCTAGGATAAACTATGGCTACACCTTC.

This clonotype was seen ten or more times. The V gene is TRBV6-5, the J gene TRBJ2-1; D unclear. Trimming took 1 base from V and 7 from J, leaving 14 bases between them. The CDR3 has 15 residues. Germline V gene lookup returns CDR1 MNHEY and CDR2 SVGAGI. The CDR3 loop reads CASSYWAATGNEQFF. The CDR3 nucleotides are TGTGCCAGCAGTTACTGGGCGGCAACGGGTAATGAGCAGTTCTTC.

The CDR3 bases are TGTGCCAGCAGCTTTGCGTCTAGGGATGAAGCTTTCTTT. This sequence encodes CASSFASRDEAFF. This chain connects TRBV7-8 to TRBJ1-1, with D unclear. Germline V gene data show CDR1 as SGHVS and CDR2 as FQNEAQ. The CDR3 runs 13 residues. Trimming took 3 bases from V and 7 from J, leaving 12 bases between them.

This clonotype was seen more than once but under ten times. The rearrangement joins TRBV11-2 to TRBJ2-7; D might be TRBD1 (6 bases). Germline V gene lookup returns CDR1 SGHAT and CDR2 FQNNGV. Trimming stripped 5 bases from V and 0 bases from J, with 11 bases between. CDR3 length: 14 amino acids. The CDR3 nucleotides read TGTGCCAGCAGCCCTGGACAGATCTCCTACGAGCAGTACTTC. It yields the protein CASSPGQISYEQYF.

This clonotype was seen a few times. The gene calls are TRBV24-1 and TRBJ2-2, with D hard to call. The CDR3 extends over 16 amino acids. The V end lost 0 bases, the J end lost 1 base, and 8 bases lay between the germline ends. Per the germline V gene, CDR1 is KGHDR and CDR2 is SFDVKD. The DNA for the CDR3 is TGTGCCACCAGTGATTTGGACCTACTGAACACCGGGGAGCTGTTTTTT. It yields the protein CATSDLDLLNTGELFF.

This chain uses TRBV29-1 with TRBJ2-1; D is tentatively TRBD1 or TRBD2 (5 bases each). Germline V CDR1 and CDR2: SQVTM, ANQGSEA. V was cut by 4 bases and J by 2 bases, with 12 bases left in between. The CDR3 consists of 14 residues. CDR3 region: CSVGGGITYNEQFF. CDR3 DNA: TGCAGCGTTGGTGGGGGAATCACCTACAATGAGCAGTTCTTC.

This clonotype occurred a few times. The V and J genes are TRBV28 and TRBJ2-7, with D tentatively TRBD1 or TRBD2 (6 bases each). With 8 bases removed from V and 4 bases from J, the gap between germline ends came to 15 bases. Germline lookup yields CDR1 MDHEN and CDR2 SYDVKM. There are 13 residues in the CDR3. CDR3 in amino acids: CASGRTDPYEQYF. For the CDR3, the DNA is TGTGCCAGCGGGAGGACAGACCCATACGAGCAGTACTTC.

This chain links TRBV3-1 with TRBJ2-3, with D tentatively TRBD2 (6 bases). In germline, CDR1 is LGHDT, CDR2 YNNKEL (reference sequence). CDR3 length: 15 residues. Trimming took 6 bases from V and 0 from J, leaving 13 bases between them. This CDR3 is CASREGVSSTDTQYF. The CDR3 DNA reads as TGTGCCAGCAGGGAGGGTGTCTCTAGCACAGATACGCAGTATTTT.

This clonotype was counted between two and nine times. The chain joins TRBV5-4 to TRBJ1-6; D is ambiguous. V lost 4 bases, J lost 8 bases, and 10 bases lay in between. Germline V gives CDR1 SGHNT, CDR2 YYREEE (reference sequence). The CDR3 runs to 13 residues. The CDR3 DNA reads TGTGCCAGCAGCCAATACAGAGATTCACCCCTCCACTTT. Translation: CASSQYRDSPLHF.

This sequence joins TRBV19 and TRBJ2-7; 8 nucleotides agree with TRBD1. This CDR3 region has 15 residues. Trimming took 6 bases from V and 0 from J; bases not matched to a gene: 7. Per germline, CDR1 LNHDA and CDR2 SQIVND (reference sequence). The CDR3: CASSLRTGFSYEQYF. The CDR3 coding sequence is TGTGCCAGTAGCCTTCGGACAGGGTTCTCCTACGAGCAGTACTTC.

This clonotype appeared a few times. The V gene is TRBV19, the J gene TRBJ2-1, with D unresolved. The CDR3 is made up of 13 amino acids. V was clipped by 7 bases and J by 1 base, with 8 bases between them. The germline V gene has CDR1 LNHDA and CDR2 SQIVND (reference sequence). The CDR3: CASTLGSYNEQFF. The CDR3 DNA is TGTGCCAGTACGCTCGGATCCTACAATGAGCAGTTCTTC.

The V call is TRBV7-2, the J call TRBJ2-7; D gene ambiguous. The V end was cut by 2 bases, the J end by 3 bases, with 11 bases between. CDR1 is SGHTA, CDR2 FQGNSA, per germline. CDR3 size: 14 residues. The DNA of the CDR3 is TGTGCCAGCAGCTTAAGGCCCTCCGGCTACGAGCAGTACTTC. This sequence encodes CASSLRPSGYEQYF.